Described below is a single T cell receptor beta chain sequence and its context. This clone occurred once. It lacks a known antigen. No much larger clone is present one base from it, and per-base qualities are unavailable. This record belongs to a study of cytomegalovirus exposure and HLA in healthy donors listed by TCRdb under 2017. With regard to the full study: A later analysis indicated that the 120 or so validation repertoires were generated on the platform also employed for the 700 or so repertoires of the first cohort. The study aimed to test whether signatures of past pathogen exposure could be identified by cataloging public T cell receptors. Along with the approximately 700-subject first cohort, a separate validation cohort of over a hundred different subjects was used. To predict cytomegalovirus infection status, the study brought together high-throughput TCR immunosequencing, statistical association of individual TCRs with disease status, and machine learning. Summary of the overall study and its limitations: Most TCR sequences were observed very rarely across donors, whereas some public TCRs were present in many individuals. The validation cohort had no HLA typing available for a later analysis, so co-occurrence within that cohort was assessed over all 130 or so repertoires. In a later analysis, TCRs clustered in the first cohort were found to also tend to co-occur in the roughly 120 validation repertoires, with 94% of cluster scores above 0. The authors suggested that the approach could potentially be extended to other disease states and immunological phenotypes. In the study, approximately 160 TCR beta chains were listed as associated with cytomegalovirus. In both the original and validation cohorts, the classifier was reported to diagnose cytomegalovirus status with high specificity and sensitivity. A few of the identified cytomegalovirus-associated TCR beta chains were confirmed in vitro to be specific for cytomegalovirus antigens.

The donors belonged to the validation cohort of 120 subjects, which was separate from the approximately 610-subject first cohort. Cut back by 5 bases and 2 bases, the V and J ends lie 17 bases apart. The germline V gene (reference sequence) specifies PRHDT as CDR1 and FYEKMQ as CDR2. The CDR3 runs 16 residues from the cysteine to the phenylalanine. Left in the record is the CDR3 DNA by itself, 48 bases read in frame from the first base. Library generation was performed with the immunoSEQ multiplex PCR assay. The study's processing was this. To diagnose cytomegalovirus status from the catalog of TCR beta chain sequences, a statistical classification framework was built. The source is immuneACCESS, and TCRdb retained only in-frame sequences with V and J called. Part of the clones is not carried over; for the studies checked, unresolved V genes explain less than half of this, and the remainder is unexplained. D and trimming were read from the DNA, whereas the V and J calls and clone size are those reported in that table. Counted in this sample were more than 100,000 clones; around 89% of them appeared once. The ten largest account for roughly 6.3% of the sample.

The receptor chain draws on TRBV13 and TRBJ2-3; a weak D assignment points to TRBD2 (6 bases agree). The origin of this receptor is a woman between 18 and 29 years old in good health and CMV-seropositive. Sample: PBMCs. Here is the DNA: TGTGCCAGCAGCGCCGAAGGAGAGGACTACACAGATACGCAGTATTTT. The encoded protein is CASSAEGEDYTDTQYF. Full variable domain (CDR3 extended with the reference TRBV13 and TRBJ2-3 proteins): AAGVIQSPRHLIKEKRETATLKCYPIPRHDTVYWYQQGPGQDPQFLISFYEKMQSDKGSIPDRFSAQQFSDYHSELNMSSLELGDSALYFCASSAEGEDYTDTQYFGPGTRLTVL.